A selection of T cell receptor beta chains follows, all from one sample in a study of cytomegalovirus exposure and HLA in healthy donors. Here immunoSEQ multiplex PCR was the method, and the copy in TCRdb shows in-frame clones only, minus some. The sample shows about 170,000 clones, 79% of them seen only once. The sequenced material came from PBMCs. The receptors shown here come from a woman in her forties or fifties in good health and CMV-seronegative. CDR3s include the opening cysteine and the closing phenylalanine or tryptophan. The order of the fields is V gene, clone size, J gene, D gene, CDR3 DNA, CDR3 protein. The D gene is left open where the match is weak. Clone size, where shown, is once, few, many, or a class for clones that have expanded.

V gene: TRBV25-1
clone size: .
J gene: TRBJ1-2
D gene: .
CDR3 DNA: TGTGCCAGCCAACTAGAGGGAGAAATTGGAGTCTACACCTTC
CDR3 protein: CASQLEGEIGVYTF

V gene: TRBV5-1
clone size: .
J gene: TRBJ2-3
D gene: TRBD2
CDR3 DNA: TGCGCCAGCCGCATGTGGACTAGCGGGTTTAGCACAGATACGCAGTATTTT
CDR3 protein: CASRMWTSGFSTDTQYF

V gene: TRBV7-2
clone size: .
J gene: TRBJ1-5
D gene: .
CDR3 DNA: TGTGCCAGCAGCTTAGGGGGGGTAGCGAGCAATCAGCCCCAGCATTTT
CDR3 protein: CASSLGGVASNQPQHF

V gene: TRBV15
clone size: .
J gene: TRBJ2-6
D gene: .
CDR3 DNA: TGTGCCACCAGCTCTCACAGCTCTGGGGCCAACGTCCTGACTTTC
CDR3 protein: CATSSHSSGANVLTF

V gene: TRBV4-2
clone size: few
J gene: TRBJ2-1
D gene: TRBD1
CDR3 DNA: TGTGCCAGCAGCCAAGGCCGGGACAGGGCCTACAATGAGCAGTTCTTC
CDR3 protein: CASSQGRDRAYNEQFF

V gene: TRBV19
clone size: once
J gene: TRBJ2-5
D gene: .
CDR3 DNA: TGTGCCAGTAGTCCCCACCTCGGCCAAGAGACCCAGTACTTC
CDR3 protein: CASSPHLGQETQYF

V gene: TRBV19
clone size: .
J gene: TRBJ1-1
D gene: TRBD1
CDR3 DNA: TGTGCCAGTAGTATGGGACAGGGAGGTAACACTGAAGCTTTCTTT
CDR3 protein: CASSMGQGGNTEAFF

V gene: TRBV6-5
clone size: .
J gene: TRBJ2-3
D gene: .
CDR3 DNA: TGTGCCAGCAGTTACTCCGGGTCAGTGGATACGCAGTATTTT
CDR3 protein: CASSYSGSVDTQYF

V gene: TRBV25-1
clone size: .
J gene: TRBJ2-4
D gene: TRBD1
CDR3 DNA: TGTGCCAGCAGTGAAAGGACAGGGCCCAAAAACATTCAGTACTTC
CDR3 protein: CASSERTGPKNIQYF

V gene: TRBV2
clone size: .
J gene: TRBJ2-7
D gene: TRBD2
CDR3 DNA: TGTGCCAGCAGTGAAGGGACTAGGGACCACGAGCAGTACTTC
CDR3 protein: CASSEGTRDHEQYF

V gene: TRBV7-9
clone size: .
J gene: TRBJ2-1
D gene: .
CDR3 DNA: TGTGCCAGCAGCTTATCCGCGGGAAGGAACAATGAGCAGTTCTTC
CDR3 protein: CASSLSAGRNNEQFF

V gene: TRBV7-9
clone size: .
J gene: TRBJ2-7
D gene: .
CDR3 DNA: TGTGCCAGCAGCTTAGCGCGGGACAGAGGATACGAGCAGTACTTC
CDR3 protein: CASSLARDRGYEQYF

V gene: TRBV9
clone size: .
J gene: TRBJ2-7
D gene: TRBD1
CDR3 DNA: TGTGCCAGCAGCGTAGGGCCCTGGACAGGGGGCAACGAGCAGTACTTC
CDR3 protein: CASSVGPWTGGNEQYF

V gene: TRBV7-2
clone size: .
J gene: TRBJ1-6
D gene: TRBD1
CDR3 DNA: TGTGCCAGCAGCTTAGGCGGACAGGGAACACCCCTCCACTTT
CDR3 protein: CASSLGGQGTPLHF

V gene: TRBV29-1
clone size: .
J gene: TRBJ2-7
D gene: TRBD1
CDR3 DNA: TGCAGCGTTGAGGTACAGGGGGCGGCTGACGAGCAGTACTTC
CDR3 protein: CSVEVQGAADEQYF

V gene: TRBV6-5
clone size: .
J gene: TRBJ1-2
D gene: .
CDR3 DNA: TGTGCCAGCAGCCGAGGGTCAGGATATGGCTACACCTTC
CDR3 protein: CASSRGSGYGYTF

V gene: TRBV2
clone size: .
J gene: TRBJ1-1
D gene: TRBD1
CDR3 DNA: TGTGCCAGCAGTTACCGGGCAGGGGGAAACACTGAAGCTTTCTTT
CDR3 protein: CASSYRAGGNTEAFF

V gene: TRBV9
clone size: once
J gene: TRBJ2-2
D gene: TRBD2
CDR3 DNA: TGTGCCAGCAGCGCCCGGACTAGCGGGAGGGTCACCGGGGAGCTGTTTTTT
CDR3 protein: CASSARTSGRVTGELFF

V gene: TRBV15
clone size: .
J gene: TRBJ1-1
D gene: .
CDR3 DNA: TGTGCCACCAGCAGAGACAGGCGGAACACTGAAGCTTTCTTT
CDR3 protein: CATSRDRRNTEAFF

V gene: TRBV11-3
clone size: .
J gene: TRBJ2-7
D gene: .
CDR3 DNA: TGTGCCAGCAGCTTGAGGGGGAACTCCTACGAGCAGTACTTC
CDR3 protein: CASSLRGNSYEQYF

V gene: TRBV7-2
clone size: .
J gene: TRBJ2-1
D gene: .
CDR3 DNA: TGTGCCAGCAGCACCCGGGACTTGAGGAACGGGCAGTTCTTC
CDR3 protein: CASSTRDLRNGQFF

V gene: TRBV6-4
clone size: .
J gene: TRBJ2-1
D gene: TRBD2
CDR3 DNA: TGTGCCAGCAGCCGCCTCGGGACTAGCGGGATGTTTGAGCAGTTCTTC
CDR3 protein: CASSRLGTSGMFEQFF

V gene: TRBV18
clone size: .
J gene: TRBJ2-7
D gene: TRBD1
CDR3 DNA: TGTGCCAGCTCACCGGCAGGGGGCTACGAGCAGTACTTC
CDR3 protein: CASSPAGGYEQYF

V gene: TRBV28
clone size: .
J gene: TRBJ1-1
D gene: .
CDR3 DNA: TGTGCCAGCAGGCGAGGGGACTTCGACCCTGAAGCTTTCTTT
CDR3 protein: CASRRGDFDPEAFF

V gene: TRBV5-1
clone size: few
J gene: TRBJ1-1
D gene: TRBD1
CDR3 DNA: TGCGCCAGCAGCCCGGGACAGGGGTTGAACACTGAAGCTTTCTTT
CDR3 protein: CASSPGQGLNTEAFF

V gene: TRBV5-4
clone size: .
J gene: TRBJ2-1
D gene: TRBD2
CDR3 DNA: TGTGCCAGCAGCGGGGGGGGACTAGCTGGCAATGAGCAGTTCTTC
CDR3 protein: CASSGGGLAGNEQFF

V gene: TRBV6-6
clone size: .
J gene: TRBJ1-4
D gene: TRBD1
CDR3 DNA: TGTGCCAGCAGGGGGCGGACAGGCAATGAAAAACTGTTTTTT
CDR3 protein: CASRGRTGNEKLFF

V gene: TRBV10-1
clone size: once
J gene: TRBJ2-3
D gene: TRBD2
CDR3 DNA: TGCGCCAGCAGTGAGTCCCCCCTAGCGGGTAGGACAGATACGCAGTATTTT
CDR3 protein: CASSESPLAGRTDTQYF

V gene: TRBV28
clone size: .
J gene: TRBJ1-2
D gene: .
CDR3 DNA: TGTGCCAGCAGAGGGGACATTCTCTATGGCTACACCTTC
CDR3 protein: CASRGDILYGYTF

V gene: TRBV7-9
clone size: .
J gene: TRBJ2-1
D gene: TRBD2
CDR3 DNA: TGTGCCAGCAGCTTAGGGTCCGGGAGGCCCTACAATGAGCAGTTCTTC
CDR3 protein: CASSLGSGRPYNEQFF

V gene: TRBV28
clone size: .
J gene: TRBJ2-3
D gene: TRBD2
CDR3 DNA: TGTGCCAGCAGTTTAGTAGCGGGAATGGATACGCAGTATTTT
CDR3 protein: CASSLVAGMDTQYF

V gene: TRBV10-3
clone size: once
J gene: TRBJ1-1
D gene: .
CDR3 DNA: TGTGCGGCCCAGGAAGGGAGCACTGAAGCTTTCTTT
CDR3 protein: CAAQEGSTEAFF

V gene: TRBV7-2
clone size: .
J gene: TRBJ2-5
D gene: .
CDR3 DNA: TGTGCCAGCAGCCTCCCCCCACGTCGAAGCGAGGGCGAGACCCAGTACTTC
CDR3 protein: CASSLPPRRSEGETQYF

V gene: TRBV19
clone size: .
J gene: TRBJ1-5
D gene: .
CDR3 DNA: TGTGCCAGTAGGAGCACCATGAGCAATCAGCCCCAGCATTTT
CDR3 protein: CASRSTMSNQPQHF

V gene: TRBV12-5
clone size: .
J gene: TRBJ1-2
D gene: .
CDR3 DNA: TGTGCTAGTGCCCTGACAGGCCGGGGCTACACCTTC
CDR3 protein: CASALTGRGYTF

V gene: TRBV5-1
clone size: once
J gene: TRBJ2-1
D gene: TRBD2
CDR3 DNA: TGCGCCAGCAGCTACGGGGGAGGGAATGAGCAGTTCTTC
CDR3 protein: CASSYGGGNEQFF

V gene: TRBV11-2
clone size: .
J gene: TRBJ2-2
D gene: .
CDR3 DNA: TGTGCCAGCAGCTTAGGACTGAACACCGGGGAGCTGTTTTTT
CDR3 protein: CASSLGLNTGELFF

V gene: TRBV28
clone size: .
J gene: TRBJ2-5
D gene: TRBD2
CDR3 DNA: TGTGCCAGCAGTTTCAGGGTAGCGGGGGCCGCCGGGACCCAGTACTTC
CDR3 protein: CASSFRVAGAAGTQYF

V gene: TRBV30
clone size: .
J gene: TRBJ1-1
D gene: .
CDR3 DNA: TGTGCCTGGAGTGTATCAGGGGCCACGAACACTGAAGCTTTCTTT
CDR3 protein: CAWSVSGATNTEAFF

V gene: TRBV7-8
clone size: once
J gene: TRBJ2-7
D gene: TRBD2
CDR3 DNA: TGTGCCACCAGGAGCGGGAGGACCTCCTACGAGCAGTACTTC
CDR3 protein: CATRSGRTSYEQYF

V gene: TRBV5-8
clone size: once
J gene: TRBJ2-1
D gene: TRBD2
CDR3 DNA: TGTGCCAGCAGCTTGGAAGGGACTAGCGGGAATGAGCAGTTCTTC
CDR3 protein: CASSLEGTSGNEQFF

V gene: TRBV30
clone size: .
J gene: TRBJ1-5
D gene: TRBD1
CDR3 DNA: TGTGCCTGGAGTGTGGACAGGGGGCCCTATAGCAATCAGCCCCAGCATTTT
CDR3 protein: CAWSVDRGPYSNQPQHF

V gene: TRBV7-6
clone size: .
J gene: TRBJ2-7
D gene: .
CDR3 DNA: TGTGCCAGCAGCCCAGGGGGGACTTCTCGCGAGCAGTACTTC
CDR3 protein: CASSPGGTSREQYF

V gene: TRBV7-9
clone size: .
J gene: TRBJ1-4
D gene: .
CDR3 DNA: TGTGCCAGCAGCTTAACCGGGGTGGTAGAAAAACTGTTTTTT
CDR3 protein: CASSLTGVVEKLFF

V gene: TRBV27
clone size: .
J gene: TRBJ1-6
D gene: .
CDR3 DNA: TGTGCCAGCAAGCCGGGAGGCAGCAATTCACCCCTCCACTTT
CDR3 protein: CASKPGGSNSPLHF

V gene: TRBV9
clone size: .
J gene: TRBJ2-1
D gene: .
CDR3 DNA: TGTGCCAGCAGCGTAGGCGGGACCTACAATGAGCAGTTCTTC
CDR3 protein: CASSVGGTYNEQFF

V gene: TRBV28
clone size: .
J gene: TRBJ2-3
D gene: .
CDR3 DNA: TGTGCCAGCACCTCCCCCGGGGTTACAGATACGCAGTATTTT
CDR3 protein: CASTSPGVTDTQYF

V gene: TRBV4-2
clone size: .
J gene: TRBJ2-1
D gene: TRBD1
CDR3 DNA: TGTGCCAGCATGATACGACACGGGGACAGGGTATCTTCTGAGCAGTTCTTC
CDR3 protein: CASMIRHGDRVSSEQFF

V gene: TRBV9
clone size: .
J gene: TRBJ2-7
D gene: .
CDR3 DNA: TGTGCCAGCAGCCCCCGGGGCAGGGGTGAAGAGCAGTACTTC
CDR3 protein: CASSPRGRGEEQYF

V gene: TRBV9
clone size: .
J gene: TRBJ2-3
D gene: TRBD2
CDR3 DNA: TGTGCCAGCAGCGTAGTCTCCGGCGGTTACGCGGCGGGGGGCACAGATACGCAGTATTTT
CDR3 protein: CASSVVSGGYAAGGTDTQYF

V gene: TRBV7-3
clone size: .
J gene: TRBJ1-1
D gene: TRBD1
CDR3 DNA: TGTGCCAGCAGTACTACAGGGGACACTGAAGCTTTCTTT
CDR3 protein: CASSTTGDTEAFF

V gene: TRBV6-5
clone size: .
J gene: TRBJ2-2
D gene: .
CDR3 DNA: TGTGCCAGCAGTTACTCGGGGCCTGGGGCCGGGGAGCTGTTTTTT
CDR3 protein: CASSYSGPGAGELFF

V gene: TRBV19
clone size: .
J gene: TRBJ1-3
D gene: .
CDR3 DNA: TGTGCCAGTAGTACTGGCGGGGTCGCCTCTGGAAACACCATATATTTT
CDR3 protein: CASSTGGVASGNTIYF

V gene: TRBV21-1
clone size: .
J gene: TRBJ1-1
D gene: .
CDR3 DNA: TGTGCCAGCAGCAAAGTAGGGAGGGCATTGAGGGCTTTCTTT
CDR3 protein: CASSKVGRALRAFF

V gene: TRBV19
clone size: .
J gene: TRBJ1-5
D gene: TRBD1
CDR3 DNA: TGTGCCAGTAGACAGGGGGCTAGCAATCAGCCCCAGCATTTT
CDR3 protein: CASRQGASNQPQHF

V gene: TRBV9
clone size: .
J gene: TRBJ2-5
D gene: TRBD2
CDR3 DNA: TGTGCCAGCAGCGATGGACTAGACCAAGAGACCCAGTACTTC
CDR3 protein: CASSDGLDQETQYF

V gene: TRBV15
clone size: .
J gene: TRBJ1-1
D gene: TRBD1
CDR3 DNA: TGTGCCACCAGCAGAGGGGACAGGGTTGACGCTTTCTTT
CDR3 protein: CATSRGDRVDAFF

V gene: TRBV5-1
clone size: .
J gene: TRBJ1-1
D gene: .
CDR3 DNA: TGCGCCAGCAGCTCTCGGGGGGGGGACACTGAAGCTTTCTTT
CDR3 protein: CASSSRGGDTEAFF

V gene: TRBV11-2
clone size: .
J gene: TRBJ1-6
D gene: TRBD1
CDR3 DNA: TGTGCCAGCAGTCCGGACAGGGCCAAAAATTCACCCCTCCACTTT
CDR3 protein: CASSPDRAKNSPLHF